A single sample is the source of the 31 T cell receptor beta chains below, sequenced in a study of tissue T cells after allogeneic stem cell transplantation. The method was immunoSEQ multiplex PCR; TCRdb's version includes in-frame clones alone and lacks a portion of them. The repertoire has over 45,000 clones, around 70% of them found once; the top ten carry approximately 0.5%. The sequencing input was sorted cells pooled from one or two spleens. These receptors were collected from a pool of C57BL/6 mice in good health.

As to this clone: Gene names refer to mouse genes. The read falls 1 residue short of the CDR3 end, and the missing part is taken from the germline J gene. The chain couples TRBV29 to TRBJ1-2; D possibly corresponds to TRBD1 (6 bases). The V and J ends lost 6 bases and 4 bases respectively, with 9 bases between them. This CDR3 region has 12 residues. Germline assignment: CDR1 MSHET and CDR2 SYDVDS. Incomplete CDR3 DNA: TGTGCTAGCAGGAACAGGGTCTCCGACTACACC. Amino acids: CASRNRVSDYT. The entire CDR3 reads CASRNRVSDYTF.

A remark on this clone: Gene names follow the mouse nomenclature. The read gets to within 1 residue of the CDR3 end, and the germline J gene fills in the rest. The chain joins TRBV16 to TRBJ2-1, with D perhaps TRBD2 (6 bases). Germline loops: CDR1 SGHSA, CDR2 FRNQAP. The CDR3 covers 12 residues. V was clipped by 4 bases and J by 5 bases, with 6 bases between them. CDR3 in amino acids: CASSYWDAEQFF. Incomplete CDR3 DNA: TGTGCAAGCAGCTACTGGGATGCTGAGCAGTTC.

This clone was seen a few times. Gene names follow the mouse nomenclature. Read coverage stops 1 residue before the CDR3 terminus; the germline J gene supplies the remainder. The V gene is TRBV13-1, the J gene TRBJ2-7; 10 positions match TRBD1. The CDR3 covers 14 residues. Germline V CDR1 and CDR2: NSHNY, SYGAGN. Germline trimming cut 0 bases from V and 5 bases from J; bases unmatched to any gene: 2. CDR3 sequence reads: CASSDGTGGNEQYF. The part of the CDR3 DNA that was read is TGTGCCAGCAGTGATGGGACAGGGGGGAATGAACAGTAC.

As to this clone: Gene names and germline refer to mouse. The sequenced fragment ends 1 residue before the CDR3 boundary, so the rest is inferred from the germline J gene. The V call is TRBV3, the J call TRBJ2-3; 14 positions match TRBD2. In germline, CDR1 is SNHLY, CDR2 FYNGKV (reference sequence). The trim removed 5 bases at V and 8 bases at J, leaving 6 bases unmatched. This CDR3 is 15 amino acids long. CDR3 loop: CASSQGLGGRGTLYF. CDR3 bases read: TGTGCCAGCAGCCAGGGACTGGGGGGGCGCGGAACGCTGTAT.

A word on this clone: One end of the junction fails to match germline, which may point to a read error. The listed genes are named as in mouse. The read ends 1 residue before the CDR3 terminus; that terminus is restored from the germline J gene. The rearrangement uses TRBV16 and TRBJ1-3; tentatively, D is TRBD1 (5 bases). Germline CDR1 and CDR2: SGHSA and FRNQAP. The CDR3 runs to 13 residues. The CDR3 loop reads CASREGDGNTLYF. The sequenced part of the CDR3 DNA is TGTGCCAGCAGGGAAGGGGATGGAAATACGCTCTAT. The full variable domain, completed using reference TRBV16 and TRBJ1-3, is NAGVIQTPRHKVTGKGQEATLWCEPISGHSAVFWYRQTIVQGLEFLTYFRNQAPIDDSGMPKERFSAQMPNQSHSTLKIQSTQPQDSAVYLCASREGDGNTLYFGEGSRLIVV.

Turning to this clone: Mouse gene names apply. The CDR3 end falls 1 residue outside the read, so it is completed with the germline J gene. The chain links TRBV12-1 to TRBJ1-2; D unclear. Germline CDR1 reads SGHSN; CDR2 reads HYEKVE. The CDR3 contains 13 residues. V was pared by 2 bases and J by 1 base, with 7 bases between. CDR3 loop: CASSPVENSDYTF. The part of the CDR3 DNA that was read is TGTGCCAGCTCTCCGGTGGAAAACTCCGACTACACC.

As concerns this clone: Mouse names are used for the genes. The read gets to within 1 residue of the CDR3 end, and the germline J gene fills in the rest. The V and J genes are TRBV12-2 and TRBJ2-5; D is unresolved. The CDR3 contains 12 residues. V was pared by 1 base and J by 1 base, with 2 bases between. Germline V gives CDR1 SGHLS, CDR2 HYDKME. The CDR3 bases that were read are TGTGCCAGCTCTCTACACCAAGACACCCAGTAC. It encodes CASSLHQDTQY. The full CDR3 protein is CASSLHQDTQYF. The full variable domain, its missing parts supplied by reference TRBV12-2 and TRBJ2-5, is NSGVVQSPRYIIKGKGERSILKCIPISGHLSVAWYQQTQGQELKFFIQHYDKMERDKGNLPSRFSVQQFDDYHSEMNMSALELEDSAVYFCASSLHQDTQYFGPGTRLLVL.

With regard to this clone: Mouse gene names and germline throughout. The CDR3 loop reads CASSQPGASAETLYF. CDR3 DNA, as far as it was read: TGTGCCAGCAGCCAGCCGGGGGCTAGTGCAGAAACGCTGTAT. The chain recombines TRBV2 with TRBJ2-3, with D perhaps matching TRBD1 or TRBD2 (6 bases each). From the germline J gene comes the end of the CDR3, since the read stops 1 residue before it. The V gene lost 3 bases and the J gene lost 0 bases, with 10 bases spanning the gap. The V gene's germline CDR1 is LGHNA and CDR2 YSYQKL. The CDR3 spans 15 residues.

Details on this clone: Gene and germline names: mouse. The CDR3 end is not reached by the read, which stops 1 residue before it; the germline J gene fills it in. The genes are TRBV31 and TRBJ1-1, with 10 bases fitting TRBD1. The CDR3 sequence is 14 residues long. After removal of 2 bases from V and 5 bases from J, the junction contained 5 bases not matched to a gene. CDR1 and CDR2 (germline): GKSSPN, SITVG. CDR3 DNA, as far as it was read: TGTGCCTGGAGTGGGACAGGGGAAGGGACAGAAGTCTTC. Translation: CAWSGTGEGTEVF. The full CDR3 reads CAWSGTGEGTEVFF.

This clone was observed a few times. Mouse germline and gene names are used. The sequence runs out 1 residue before the end of the CDR3; the remainder is reconstructed from the germline J gene. The chain carries TRBV3 and TRBJ2-7, with 9 bases identical to TRBD2. V shed 3 bases, J shed 7 bases, and the junction held 7 bases outside the gene matches. The germline CDR1 and CDR2 sequences are SNHLY and FYNGKV (reference sequence). The length of the CDR3 is 14 residues. The CDR3 sequence is CASSLGLGPLEQYF. The DNA read from the CDR3 is TGTGCCAGCAGCTTGGGACTGGGCCCTTTAGAACAGTAC.

This clone appeared a single time. Gene names and germline refer to mouse. CDR3 DNA (partial): TGTGGTGCCGGGACAGACTATTCCAACGAAAGATTATTT. This translates into CGAGTDYSNERLF. In full, the CDR3 is CGAGTDYSNERLFF. The genes are TRBV20 and TRBJ1-4; 7 bases map to TRBD1. The CDR3 end is not reached by the read, which stops 1 residue before it; the germline J gene fills it in. Germline V gene sequence: CDR1 GFQATS, CDR2 STVNSAI. After removal of 6 bases from V and 1 base from J, the junction contained 5 bases not matched to a gene. This CDR3 region has 14 residues. The full variable domain, with the rest looked up from reference TRBV20 and TRBJ1-4, is GALVYQYPRRTICKSGTSMRMECQAVGFQATSVAWYRQSPQKTFELIALSTVNSAIKYEQNFTQEKFPISHPNLSFSSMTVLNAYLEDRGLYLCGAGTDYSNERLFFGHGTKLSVL.

Worth noting for this clone: The listed genes are named as in mouse. The read stops 1 residue short of the end of the CDR3; the missing end is completed from the germline J gene. This rearrangement joins TRBV1 to TRBJ2-5, with 11 positions matching TRBD2. Germline-derived CDR1 and CDR2 are NSQYPW and LRSPGD (reference sequence). V was clipped by 2 bases and J by 3 bases; unmatched bases: 4. The CDR3 contains 16 residues. The CDR3 sequence is CTCSAQTGGGQDTQYF. The CDR3 bases that were read are TGCACCTGCAGTGCACAGACTGGGGGGGGTCAAGACACCCAGTAC.

In regard to this clone: Any gene name here is a mouse gene name. The read terminates 1 residue before the CDR3 end, so the remaining end is supplied by the germline J gene. The J gene is TRBJ2-2, the V gene TRBV13-2; D unresolved. The CDR3 consists of 14 residues. Trimming left V 0 bases short and J 2 bases short, with 5 bases between. Germline V CDR1 and CDR2: NNHNN, SYGAGS (reference sequence). The sequenced CDR3 bases are TGTGCCAGCGGTGATGTGTATAACACCGGGCAGCTCTAC. Its translation: CASGDVYNTGQLY. The CDR3 in its entirety is CASGDVYNTGQLYF.

In regard to this clone: Genes and germline come from the mouse. The sequence runs out 1 residue before the end of the CDR3; the remainder is reconstructed from the germline J gene. The rearrangement links TRBV1 to TRBJ2-3, with 7 bases matching TRBD1. CDR1 NSQYPW and CDR2 LRSPGD come from the germline V gene (reference sequence). The CDR3 has 16 residues. V gave up 0 bases and J gave up 1 base; unmatched junction bases: 4. The part of the CDR3 DNA that was read is TGCACCTGCAGTGCAGATTCAGGGGGTGGTGCAGAAACGCTGTAT. This sequence encodes CTCSADSGGGAETLY. The whole CDR3 region reads CTCSADSGGGAETLYF.

This clone was recorded a few times. Gene names are mouse gene names. The CDR3 extends 1 residue past the end of the read, so its final part is completed from the germline J gene. V is TRBV13-3 and J is TRBJ2-7; 9 bases map to TRBD2. The germline V gene encodes CDR1 NNHDY and CDR2 SYVADS. V was pared by 2 bases and J by 0 bases, with 9 bases of the junction left unmatched. The CDR3 totals 17 residues. The CDR3 sequence: CASSDNWGARSSYEQYF. The DNA read from the CDR3 is TGTGCCAGCAGTGACAACTGGGGGGCAAGGAGCTCCTATGAACAGTAC.

This clone came up a few times. Gene and germline names: mouse. Read sequence stops 1 residue before the CDR3 end, and the germline J gene provides the missing end. This chain joins TRBV29 and TRBJ1-4; D may be TRBD1 (6 bases). The V and J ends lost 6 bases and 5 bases respectively, with 13 bases between them. The CDR3 contains 14 residues. CDR1 is MSHET, CDR2 SYDVDS, per germline. Incomplete CDR3 DNA: TGTGCTAGCAGCCCCCGGACAGAAAACGAAAGATTATTT. Its protein product is CASSPRTENERLF. The whole CDR3 reads CASSPRTENERLFF.

On this clone itself: Each gene name is a mouse one. The read falls 1 residue short of the CDR3 end, and the missing part is taken from the germline J gene. The gene calls are TRBV13-1 and TRBJ2-1; 9 nucleotides align to TRBD2. Germline loops: CDR1 NSHNY, CDR2 SYGAGN. The CDR3 has 17 residues. V lost 0 bases and J lost 0; bases outside the gene matches: 4. The CDR3 spells CASSDATGGPNYAEQFF. The CDR3 DNA, read in part, is TGTGCCAGCAGTGATGCAACTGGGGGGCCTAACTATGCTGAGCAGTTC.

Points on this clone: The gene names given are mouse names. The read falls 1 residue short of the CDR3 end, and the missing part is taken from the germline J gene. V usage is TRBV12-2 and J usage is TRBJ2-2; TRBD2 matches 11 bases. The length of the CDR3 is 15 residues. Germline values: CDR1 SGHLS, CDR2 HYDKME. Trimming at V came to 3 bases and at J to 2 bases, leaving 1 base not matched to a gene. The chain's CDR3 is CASSWDWGNTGQLYF. The CDR3 DNA, read in part, is TGTGCCAGCTCTTGGGACTGGGGGAACACCGGGCAGCTCTAC.

This clone was found a few times. Genes and germline are mouse. Coverage ceases 1 residue before the CDR3 finishes, and the germline J gene fills in the end. The chain links TRBV29 to TRBJ2-7, with D unclear. The germline V and J ends were trimmed by 0 bases and 6 bases, with 3 bases remaining between them. The germline gives CDR1 MSHET, CDR2 SYDVDS. This CDR3 region has 11 residues. The part of the CDR3 DNA that was read is TGTGCTAGCAGTTTATCGAGTGAACAGTAC. This encodes CASSLSSEQY. The whole CDR3 region reads CASSLSSEQYF. Complete variable domain (other parts from reference TRBV29 and TRBJ2-7): DMKVTQMPRYLIKRMGENVLLECGQDMSHETMYWYRQDPGLGLQLIYISYDVDSNSEGDIPKGYRVSRKKREHFSLILDSAKTNQTSVYFCASSLSSEQYFGPGTRLTVL.

In regard to this clone: The gene names here belong to mouse. The observed sequence ends 1 residue before the CDR3 terminus, with the missing tail filled in from the germline J gene. The chain combines TRBV12-1 with TRBJ2-3, with 8 bases aligning to TRBD2. This CDR3 has 15 residues. CDR1 SGHSN and CDR2 HYEKVE come from the germline V gene. The V segment lost 0 bases and the J segment 0 bases; nucleotides outside the gene matches: 1. The CDR3 spells CASSLGGASAETLYF. The covered CDR3 bases are TGTGCCAGCTCTCTCGGGGGGGCTAGTGCAGAAACGCTGTAT.

On this clone: Genes and germline are mouse. The read gets to within 1 residue of the CDR3 end, and the germline J gene fills in the rest. This chain uses TRBV2 with TRBJ1-1; perhaps TRBD1 as D (5 bases). CDR1 and CDR2 from the germline V gene are LGHNA and YSYQKL. Trimming pared 0 bases from V and 0 bases from J, leaving 8 bases between. This CDR3 contains 15 residues. The CDR3 spells CASSQDSGTNTEVFF. The covered CDR3 bases are TGTGCCAGCAGCCAAGATTCAGGGACAAACACAGAAGTCTTC. Together with reference TRBV2 and TRBJ1-1, the CDR3 gives the full variable domain: DPKIIQKPKYLVAVTGSEKILICEQYLGHNAMYWYRQSAKKPLEFMFSYSYQKLMDNQTASSRFQPQSSKKNHLDLQITALKPDDSATYFCASSQDSGTNTEVFFGKGTRLTVV.

Turning to this clone: Gene names are the mouse ones. The read comes to an end 1 residue before the CDR3 does, leaving the germline J gene to fill in the end. The rearrangement uses TRBV19 and TRBJ1-1; D gene ambiguous. Germline V gene sequence: CDR1 FNHDT, CDR2 SITEND (reference sequence). The CDR3 consists of 12 residues. The V and J ends lost 0 bases and 5 bases respectively, with 5 bases between them. CDR3 DNA (partial): TGTGCCAGCAGTATAGCCGGGACAGAAGTCTTC. It yields the protein CASSIAGTEVF. The entire CDR3 reads CASSIAGTEVFF.

The sample holds one count of this clone. Germline and genes here are mouse. The CDR3 end is not reached by the read, which stops 1 residue before it; the germline J gene fills it in. V and J are TRBV4 and TRBJ2-1, with D unresolved. There are 13 residues in the CDR3. Germline loops: CDR1 LGHDT, CDR2 YNNKQL (reference sequence). Trimming took 5 bases from V and 1 from J, leaving 6 bases between them. The CDR3 is CASSRENYAEQFF. The sequenced part of the CDR3 DNA is TGTGCCAGCAGCCGGGAAAACTATGCTGAGCAGTTC.

For this clone: Gene names are mouse gene names. The CDR3 goes on 1 residue after the read ends, and that part is filled in from the germline J gene. The V gene is TRBV13-1, the J gene TRBJ1-5; a weak D match, TRBD1 (6 bases). From germline, CDR1 is NSHNY and CDR2 SYGAGN. The CDR3 sequence is 13 residues long. The ends were cut back, 2 bases at V and 3 bases at J, with 6 bases in the middle. The CDR3: CASSDRGNQAPLF. The CDR3 DNA, read in part, is TGTGCCAGCAGTGACAGGGGCAACCAGGCTCCGCTT.

About this clone: Gene labels here are mouse ones. The CDR3 is cut off 1 residue early in the read; its end comes from the germline J gene. The rearrangement links TRBV16 to TRBJ1-3; 7 bases map to TRBD1. V shed 5 bases and J 0 bases; nucleotides not matched to a gene: 4. Looked up from germline, CDR1 is SGHSA and CDR2 is FRNQAP. The CDR3 contains 15 residues. CDR3 region: CASSQTGNSGNTLYF. CDR3 bases read: TGTGCAAGCAGCCAGACAGGGAATTCTGGAAATACGCTCTAT.

There are a few counts of this clone. Genes and germline are mouse. The sequenced fragment ends 1 residue before the CDR3 boundary, so the rest is inferred from the germline J gene. This rearrangement joins TRBV19 to TRBJ2-5, with 9 bases identical to TRBD1. The ends lost 5 bases at V and 3 bases at J; junction bases unmatched: 10. Germline values: CDR1 FNHDT, CDR2 SITEND (reference sequence). There are 16 residues in the CDR3. This CDR3 is CASRTPSGTGQDTQYF. The CDR3 DNA, read in part, is TGTGCCAGCAGGACACCCTCCGGGACAGGGCAAGACACCCAGTAC. Full variable domain (outside the CDR3, taken from reference TRBV19 and TRBJ2-5): GGIITQTPKFLIGQEGQKLTLKCQQNFNHDTMYWYRQDSGKGLRLIYYSITENDLQKGDLSEGYDASREKKSSFSLTVTSAQKNEMAVFLCASRTPSGTGQDTQYFGPGTRLLVL.

This clone was counted once. Gene names and germline match the mouse. Read coverage stops 1 residue before the CDR3 terminus; the germline J gene supplies the remainder. The chain is built from TRBV13-2 and TRBJ1-1; TRBD1 is a possible D gene (5 bases). Per germline, CDR1 NNHNN and CDR2 SYGAGS (reference sequence). The CDR3 has 14 amino acids. V was shortened by 2 bases and J by 0 bases, with 8 bases between the two germline ends. The CDR3 reads CASGEGGANTEVFF. The sequenced part of the CDR3 DNA is TGTGCCAGCGGTGAGGGGGGGGCAAACACAGAAGTCTTC.

On this clone: The genes are named according to mouse. The read stops 1 residue short of the end of the CDR3; the missing end is completed from the germline J gene. The chain employs TRBV13-1 and TRBJ2-7; no clear D. This CDR3 has 12 amino acids. Germline V gives CDR1 NSHNY, CDR2 SYGAGN. Trimming stripped 3 bases from V and 3 bases from J, with 7 bases between. CDR3 DNA, as far as it was read: TGTGCCAGCAGTGTACAACTCTATGAACAGTAC. Translating it yields CASSVQLYEQY. The whole CDR3 reads CASSVQLYEQYF.

A word on this clone: Gene names and germline refer to mouse. Coverage ceases 1 residue before the CDR3 finishes, and the germline J gene fills in the end. The V and J genes are TRBV15 and TRBJ1-5; tentative D call: TRBD1 (6 bases). The V end lost 5 bases, the J end lost 7 bases, and 12 bases lay between the germline ends. Germline loops: CDR1 SGHND, CDR2 FRSKSL. CDR3 size: 13 residues. The CDR3 DNA, read in part, is TGTGCCAGCAGTCTCGGGACAAAACAGGCTCCGCTT. Its translation: CASSLGTKQAPL. The complete CDR3 sequence is CASSLGTKQAPLF.

Only one count was recorded for this clone. Genes and germline come from the mouse. With the read ending 1 residue before the CDR3 end, the germline J gene is used to fill in that end. The chain recombines TRBV13-2 with TRBJ2-5, with TRBD2 as a possible D gene (5 bases). CDR3 length equals 14 residues. Per germline, CDR1 NNHNN and CDR2 SYGAGS (reference sequence). V gave up 1 base and J gave up 0 bases, with 6 bases separating them. The CDR3 loop is CASGDPGNQDTQYF. The CDR3 bases that were read are TGTGCCAGCGGTGATCCTGGGAACCAAGACACCCAGTAC.

This clone has just a few counts. Germline and genes here are mouse. The read finishes 1 residue shy of the CDR3 end, and the germline J gene is used to complete it. This sequence joins TRBV1 and TRBJ2-5; D not certain. Germline assignment: CDR1 NSQYPW and CDR2 LRSPGD (reference sequence). Trimming cost V 3 bases and J 2 bases, with 0 bases left between them. The CDR3 has 11 amino acids. The CDR3: CTCSAQDTQYF. CDR3 DNA, as far as it was read: TGCACCTGCAGTGCCCAAGACACCCAGTAC. Combining the CDR3 with reference TRBV1 and TRBJ2-5 gives the whole variable domain VTLLEQNPRWRLVPRGQAVNLRCILKNSQYPWMSWYQQDLQKQLQWLFTLRSPGDKEVKSLPGADYLATRVTDTELRLQVANMSQGRTLYCTCSAQDTQYFGPGTRLLVL.